This entry concerns a single T cell receptor beta chain. Its antigen remains unknown. The data derive from a study of shared clonotypes between healthy human individuals. Study-level results: The study's rarefaction showed incomplete sorted-subset sequencing despite large depth.

Generated by immunoSEQ multiplex PCR, the TCRdb table keeps only in-frame clones and is missing some. The sample records over 95,000 clones, around two thirds being singletons. CDR1 SGDLS and CDR2 YYNGEE come from the germline V gene. Trimming cost V 3 bases and J 0 bases, with 22 bases left between them. The CDR3 extends over 19 amino acids. This TCR was recovered from a woman under 40 in good health. What was sequenced was memory CD8+ T cells sorted from blood. Subset in this sample: CD45RO+ cells pooled with CCR7-negative TemRA cells. The genes are TRBV9 and TRBJ1-5; no clear D gene. CDR3 in amino acids: CASSGLDREALGSNQPQHF. CDR3 bases: TGTGCCAGCAGCGGATTGGACCGGGAGGCTCTTGGTAGCAATCAGCCCCAGCATTTT.